This TCR beta chain was identified during a study of PD-1 blockade in classical Hodgkin lymphoma. As to time point: cycle 4 day 1 (C4D1), after about 6 weeks of nivolumab. No patient escaped relapse after autologous stem cell transplantation, and brentuximab vedotin exposure varied. This clone occurred a few times. Its antigen is not identified. The germline gives CDR1 SGHDT, CDR2 YYEEEE. There are 17 residues in the CDR3. After removal of 1 base from V and 11 bases from J, the junction contained 18 bases not matched to a gene. Only in-frame clones appear in the TCRdb table, and some are missing; sequencing was by immunoSEQ multiplex PCR. The sample consists of 20,000 to 25,000 clones, 80% of them appearing once. Study-wide points: Complete responders' baseline diversity resembled that of newly diagnosed patients. Prior therapy or disease activity may underlie the repertoire differences, whose causes remain undefined. Lower baseline TCR diversity was reported for newly diagnosed patients than for healthy donors.

This clonotype was sampled from a human donor with classical Hodgkin lymphoma. Source: peripheral blood mononuclear cells (PBMCs), taken before the fourth cycle of nivolumab. This chain connects TRBV5-6 to TRBJ1-1; TRBD1 matches at 9 bases. In nucleotides, the CDR3 is TGTGCCAGCAGCTTGTTTACCGGGACAGGGATCCCTACGAGGGCTTTCTTT. Its translation is CASSLFTGTGIPTRAFF.